This TCR beta chain was identified during a study of blood T cells in healthy people across ages. Study-wide results and caveats: Relative to aged donors, long-lived donors carried more naive CD4+ cells and displayed higher diversity.

The use of a sample-barcoded 5' primer and a J-beta primer mix characterized a second PCR of roughly 6 to 11 cycles. MiXCR, applied by TCRdb to the 5' RACE reads, yields one record per CDR3 protein. The table lists around 800,000 distinct CDR3 sequences, roughly 24% of them singletons. In regard to this clonotype: Its target is unknown.

This CDR3 has 18 amino acids. Germline V gene lookup returns CDR1 MNHNS and CDR2 SASEGT. Trimming took 6 bases from V and 0 from J, leaving 20 bases between them. A further study also used this sample, focusing on T cells of mothers and their children. From that report: The donors comprised a handful of children and their three healthy Caucasian mothers.

This TCR came from a boy aged 5-17 years in good health. The V and J genes are TRBV6-1 and TRBJ1-4; D gene unclear. Specimen: blood. CDR3: CASSRSPGLDPTNEKLFF. CDR3 nucleotide sequence: TGTGCCAGCAGCCGCTCCCCGGGCCTTGATCCAACTAATGAAAAACTGTTTTTT.